This T cell receptor (beta chain) was identified in a study of shared clonotypes between healthy human individuals. Study-wide background: The study used three CD4 naive, three CD4 memory, two CD8 naive and one CD8 memory plate per donor. Overall study findings and caveats: Collection of samples was limited to blood; tissue repertoires likely differ.

Points on this clone: Its cognate antigen is unknown.

The naive CD8 subset, CD45RO-negative cells positively selected for CCR7, excluded terminally differentiated effector memory CD45RA+ cells. The germline gives CDR1 ENHRY, CDR2 SYGVKD. With 0 bases clipped from V and 5 bases from J, the junction kept 10 bases outside the gene matches. The CDR3 contains 18 residues. Across several immunoSEQ plates, the genomic DNA of each subset was split evenly. In replicate PCRs of sorted subsets, approximately 210 ng DNA, about 29,000 T cell genomes, was used. TCRdb's copy holds only in-frame clones and misses some; the assay was immunoSEQ multiplex PCR. Among almost 700,000 clones listed, 92% were seen once.

The clonotype was recovered from a man under 40 in good health. The J gene is TRBJ2-3, the V gene TRBV10-3, with 11 nucleotides matching TRBD2. The sequenced sample was naive CD8+ T cells sorted from blood. In nucleotides, the CDR3 is TGTGCCATCAGTGAGTCATATGGGCTAGCGGGAGGTAAAGATACGCAGTATTTT. Encoded protein: CAISESYGLAGGKDTQYF.